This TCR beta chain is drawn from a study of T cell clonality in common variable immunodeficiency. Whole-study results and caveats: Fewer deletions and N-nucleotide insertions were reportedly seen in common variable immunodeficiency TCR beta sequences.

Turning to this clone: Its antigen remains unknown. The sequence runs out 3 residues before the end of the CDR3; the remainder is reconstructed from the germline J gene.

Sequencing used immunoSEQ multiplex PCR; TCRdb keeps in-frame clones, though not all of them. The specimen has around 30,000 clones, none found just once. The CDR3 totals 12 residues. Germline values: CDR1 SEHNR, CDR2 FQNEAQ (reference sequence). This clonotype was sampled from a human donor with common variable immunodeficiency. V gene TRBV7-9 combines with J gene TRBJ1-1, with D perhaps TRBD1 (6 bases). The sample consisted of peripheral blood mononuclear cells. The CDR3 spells CASSFGQGEAFF. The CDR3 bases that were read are TGTGCCAGCAGCTTCGGTCAGGGGGAA. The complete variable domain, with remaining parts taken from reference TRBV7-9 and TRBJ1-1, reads DTGVSQNPRHKITKRGQNVTFRCDPISEHNRLYWYRQTLGQGPEFLTYFQNEAQLEKSRLLSDRFSAERPKGSFSTLEIQRTEQGDSAMYLCASSFGQGEAFFGQGTRLTVV.